One and the same sample provided the 13 T cell receptor beta chains below, sequenced in a study of CD4 T cells in relation to SARS-CoV-2 and coronaviruses. No antigen is known for these receptors. Unexposed donor CD4+ T cells date from about 2010-2018, before the COVID-19 pandemic. After roughly 9 days of culture, CD4+ T cells were isolated. Data came from immunoSEQ multiplex PCR; TCRdb stores just in-frame clones and leaves some out. The sample includes about 12,000 clones, 69% seen only once; the top ten take under 9%. Sample: CD4+ T cells from PBMCs, cultured in vitro. These receptors all stem from a human donor in good health.

This chain uses TRBV29-1 with TRBJ2-3; unclear D gene. CDR3 length equals 12 residues. The germline CDR1 and CDR2 sequences are SQVTM and ANQGSEA. Trimming stripped 0 bases from V and 2 bases from J, with 3 bases between. CDR3 DNA: TGCAGCGTTGAAGAACACACAGATACGCAGTATTTT. It codes for CSVEEHTDTQYF.

The chain has TRBV3-1 (or the pseudogene TRBV3-2) and TRBJ1-1; TRBD1 aligns across 8 bases. The CDR3 has 17 amino acids. From germline, CDR1 is LGHDT and CDR2 YNNKEL (reference sequence). The V gene end was trimmed by 0 bases and the J gene end by 0 bases; junction bases not matched to a gene: 6. CDR3 bases: TGTGCCAGCAGCCAAGACCGGACAGGGTTTATGAACACTGAAGCTTTCTTT. Translating gives CASSQDRTGFMNTEAFF.

V usage is TRBV6-2 or TRBV6-3 and J usage is TRBJ1-1; D gene unclear. CDR1 and CDR2 (germline): MNHEY, SVGEGT. CDR3 length: 16 amino acids. The V and J ends lost 2 bases and 1 base respectively, with 14 bases between them. The CDR3, as DNA: TGTGCCAGCAGTTACGGTAGGGCCCCTACGAACACTGAAGCTTTCTTT. Amino acid sequence: CASSYGRAPTNTEAFF.

This rearrangement joins TRBV7-2 to TRBJ2-5; D tentatively fits TRBD1 or TRBD2 (6 bases each). This CDR3 is built from 15 residues. The germline V and J ends were trimmed by 3 bases and 0 bases, with 11 bases remaining between them. CDR1 and CDR2 (germline): SGHTA, FQGNSA. Written as DNA, the CDR3 is TGTGCCAGCAGCTTGAACGGGGGCTACCAAGAGACCCAGTACTTC. Amino acid sequence: CASSLNGGYQETQYF.

The chain combines TRBV19 with TRBJ2-1, with D perhaps TRBD1 (6 bases). V lost 4 bases, J lost 9 bases, and 16 bases lay in between. Germline loops: CDR1 LNHDA, CDR2 SQIVND (reference sequence). This CDR3 comprises 14 residues. The CDR3 bases are TGTGCCAGTAGTAGGGGGCCTAGCCGCATTGAGCAGTTCTTC. Protein: CASSRGPSRIEQFF.

The V and J genes are TRBV12-3 or TRBV12-4 and TRBJ2-1; D call uncertain. The CDR3 has 12 residues. Trimming cost V 7 bases and J 6 bases, with 10 bases left between them. DNA of the CDR3: TGTGCCAGCACCCTAGGGCCCAATGAGCAGTTCTTC. Translated, it gives CASTLGPNEQFF.

The gene calls are TRBV5-1 and TRBJ2-2, with 7 bases lining up with TRBD1. Trimming cost V 3 bases and J 1 base; bases outside gene matches: 9. The CDR3 covers 17 residues. Germline CDR1 SGHRS, CDR2 YFSETQ. The CDR3 DNA is TGCGCCAGCAGCTGGACGACAGGGTTTGGGAACACCGGGGAGCTGTTTTTT. Its translation: CASSWTTGFGNTGELFF. Using reference TRBV5-1 and TRBJ2-2 for the parts outside the CDR3, the full variable domain is KAGVTQTPRYLIKTRGQQVTLSCSPISGHRSVSWYQQTPGQGLQFLFEYFSETQRNKGNFPGRFSGRQFSNSRSEMNVSTLELGDSALYLCASSWTTGFGNTGELFFGEGSRLTVL.

The rearrangement uses TRBV4-1 and TRBJ2-1; the match to TRBD1 covers 12 bases. V shed 5 bases and J 7 bases; nucleotides not matched to a gene: 12. Germline CDR1 is MGHRA and CDR2 is YSYEKL. CDR3 length: 17 amino acids. This chain's CDR3 is CASSYSGTGGARNEQFF. The CDR3 nucleotides are TGCGCCAGCAGCTATTCCGGGACAGGGGGCGCTCGGAATGAGCAGTTCTTC.

J is TRBJ2-1 and V is TRBV11-3; the match to TRBD1 covers 9 bases. The CDR3 consists of 15 residues. V lost 4 bases, J lost 8 bases, and 9 bases stayed unmatched. Germline V lookup: CDR1 SGHNT, CDR2 YENEEA. The CDR3 sequence: CASSSRDRDGDEQFF. As DNA, the CDR3 is TGTGCCAGCAGCTCGCGGGACAGGGATGGAGATGAGCAGTTCTTC.

This chain links TRBV27 with TRBJ2-5, with D unresolved. The CDR3 contains 14 residues. The V gene lost 5 bases and the J gene lost 5 bases, with 15 bases spanning the gap. Germline CDR1 and CDR2: MNHEY and SMNVEV (reference sequence). CDR3 nucleotide sequence: TGTGCCAGCAGTCTAAAAGGAAGATCGGAGACCCAGTACTTC. This translates into CASSLKGRSETQYF.

The J gene is TRBJ2-1, the V gene TRBV6-2 or TRBV6-3; 10 positions agree with TRBD2. The CDR3 consists of 15 residues. From germline, CDR1 is MNHEY and CDR2 SVGEGT. V shed 3 bases, J shed 10 bases, and the junction held 9 bases outside the gene matches. This CDR3 reads CASSYNPSGSLEQFF. CDR3 nucleotides: TGTGCCAGCAGTTATAACCCTAGCGGGAGCCTCGAGCAGTTCTTC.

The chain couples TRBV29-1 to TRBJ2-1; the match to TRBD1 covers 8 bases. Germline V gene sequence: CDR1 SQVTM, CDR2 ANQGSEA. The CDR3 length is 12 residues. Trimming took 6 bases from V and 5 from J; bases not matched to a gene: 3. The DNA of the CDR3 is TGCAGCGTCGGACAGGGCGACAATGAGCAGTTCTTC. It encodes CSVGQGDNEQFF.

This clone was seen only a few times. This sequence joins TRBV7-2 and TRBJ1-4; TRBD1 matches 8 bases. V dropped 6 bases and J dropped 7; count of bases not matched to a gene: 7. Per germline, CDR1 SGHTA and CDR2 FQGNSA. The CDR3 sequence is 14 residues long. The CDR3 protein is CASSYGTGGEKLFF. The CDR3 DNA sequence: TGTGCCAGCAGTTACGGGACAGGAGGTGAAAAACTGTTTTTT. Based on the CDR3 plus reference TRBV7-2 and TRBJ1-4, the full variable domain is GAGVSQSPSNKVTEKGKDVELRCDPISGHTALYWYRQSLGQGLEFLIYFQGNSAPDKSGLPSDRFSAERTGGSVSTLTIQRTQQEDSAVYLCASSYGTGGEKLFFGSGTQLSVL.